The 7 T cell receptor beta chains in this list originate from one sample, sequenced in a study of multiple sclerosis patients with progressive multifocal leukoencephalopathy. Time point noted: time of PML onset. This table comes from immunoSEQ multiplex PCR, and its TCRdb copy is limited to in-frame clones, with some not included. The table lists roughly 34,000 clones, approximately 84% of them singletons, with 3.2% in the top ten. The starting material was PBMCs, obtained from a patient treated with natalizumab. The receptors derive from a human donor with progressive multifocal leukoencephalopathy.

The V gene is TRBV2, the J gene TRBJ2-1; D could derive from TRBD1 or TRBD2 (5 bases each). This CDR3 comprises 15 residues. Germline assignment: CDR1 SNHLY and CDR2 FYNNEI. Trimming cost V 1 base and J 6 bases, with 13 bases left between them. The CDR3 nucleotides read TGTGCCAGCAGTGAAGTGAATAAGGGGAGCAATGAGCAGTTCTTC. Protein sequence: CASSEVNKGSNEQFF.

V is TRBV7-6 and J is TRBJ2-1, with a possible D match to TRBD2 (6 bases). V lost 6 bases and J 1 base, leaving 13 bases between the germline ends. This CDR3 is built from 15 residues. Germline CDR1 is SGHVS and CDR2 is FNYEAQ. CDR3 sequence reads: CASRLTGESYNEQFF. The CDR3 nucleotides are TGTGCCAGCAGACTCACGGGGGAGTCCTACAATGAGCAGTTCTTC.

The chain links TRBV15 to TRBJ2-7; D not certain. V shed 3 bases and J shed 1 base, with 7 bases lying between them. CDR3 size: 13 residues. Looked up from germline, CDR1 is LNHNV and CDR2 is YYDKDF (reference sequence). The CDR3 sequence is CATSSERSYEQYF. The CDR3 nucleotides are TGTGCCACCAGCAGCGAGAGGTCCTACGAGCAGTACTTC. Looking up the rest from reference TRBV15 and TRBJ2-7 gives the full variable domain: DAMVIQNPRYQVTQFGKPVTLSCSQTLNHNVMYWYQQKSSQAPKLLFHYYDKDFNNEADTPDNFQSRRPNTSFCFLDIRSPGLGDTAMYLCATSSERSYEQYFGPGTRLTVT.

Points on this clone: An end of the junction does not agree with germline; a read error may underlie this. This rearrangement joins TRBV10-3 to TRBJ1-1; maybe TRBD1 (5 bases). This CDR3 comprises 10 residues. Per germline, CDR1 ENHRY and CDR2 SYGVKD. The CDR3 DNA follows: TGTGCTTCCGGGGACCGGGTCCCGGGATTT. Translating it yields CASGDRVPGF.

This chain links TRBV9 with TRBJ2-7; TRBD2 aligns across 7 bases. CDR1 and CDR2 from the germline V gene are SGDLS and YYNGEE. The CDR3 runs to 14 residues. V dropped 0 bases and J dropped 6; count of bases not matched to a gene: 6. The CDR3 nucleotides are TGTGCCAGCAGCGTAGGGGGAGGGAGGTCCGAGCAGTACTTC. This codes for CASSVGGGRSEQYF.

This chain joins TRBV20-1 and TRBJ2-1; no firm D call. From germline, CDR1 is DFQATT and CDR2 SNEGSKA (reference sequence). The CDR3 sequence is 11 residues long. V lost 3 bases and J 4 bases, leaving 4 bases between the germline ends. This CDR3 reads CSASGYNEQFF. The CDR3 nucleotides are TGCAGTGCTAGCGGGTACAATGAGCAGTTCTTC.

The chain joins TRBV6-6 to TRBJ2-2, with D unresolved. CDR3 size: 11 residues. Trimming took off 8 bases at V and 5 bases at J, with 6 bases between the two ends. Germline CDR1 MNHNY, CDR2 SVGAGI (reference sequence). The chain's CDR3 is CASSFTGELFF. As DNA, the CDR3 is TGTGCCAGCTCGTTTACCGGGGAGCTGTTTTTT.